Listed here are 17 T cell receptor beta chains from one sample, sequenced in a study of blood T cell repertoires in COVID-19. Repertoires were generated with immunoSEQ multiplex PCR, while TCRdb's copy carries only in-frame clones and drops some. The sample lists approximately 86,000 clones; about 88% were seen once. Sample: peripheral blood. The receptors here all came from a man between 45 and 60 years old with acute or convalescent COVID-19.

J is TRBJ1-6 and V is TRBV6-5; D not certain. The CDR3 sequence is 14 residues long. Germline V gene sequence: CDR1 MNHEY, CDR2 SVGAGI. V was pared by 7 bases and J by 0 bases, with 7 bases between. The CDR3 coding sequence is TGTGCCAGCATGGGCAGCTCCTATAATTCACCCCTCCACTTT. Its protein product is CASMGSSYNSPLHF.

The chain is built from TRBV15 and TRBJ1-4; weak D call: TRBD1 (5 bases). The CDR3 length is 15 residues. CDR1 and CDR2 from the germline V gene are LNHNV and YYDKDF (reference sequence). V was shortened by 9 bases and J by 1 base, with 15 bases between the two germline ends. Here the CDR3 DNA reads TGTGCCACAGCCCCCGGACAACTAACTAATGAAAAACTGTTTTTT. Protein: CATAPGQLTNEKLFF.

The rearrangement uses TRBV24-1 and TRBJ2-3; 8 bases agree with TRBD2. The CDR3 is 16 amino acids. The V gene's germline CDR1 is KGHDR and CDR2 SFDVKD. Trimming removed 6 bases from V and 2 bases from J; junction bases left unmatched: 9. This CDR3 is CATSPAGGAFTDTQYF. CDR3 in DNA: TGTGCCACCAGTCCCGCCGGGGGGGCCTTCACAGATACGCAGTATTTT.

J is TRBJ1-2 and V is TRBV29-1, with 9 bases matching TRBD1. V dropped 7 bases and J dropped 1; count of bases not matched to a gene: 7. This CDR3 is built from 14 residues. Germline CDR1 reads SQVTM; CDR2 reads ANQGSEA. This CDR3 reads CSASGQGLNYGYTF. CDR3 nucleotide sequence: TGCAGCGCCAGTGGACAGGGGCTTAACTATGGCTACACCTTC.

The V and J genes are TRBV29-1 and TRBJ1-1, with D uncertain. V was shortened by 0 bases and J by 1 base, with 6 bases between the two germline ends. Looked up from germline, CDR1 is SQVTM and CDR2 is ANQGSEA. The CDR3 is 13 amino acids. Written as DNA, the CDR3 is TGCAGCGTTGAAGAAGCCCCGAACACTGAAGCTTTCTTT. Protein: CSVEEAPNTEAFF.

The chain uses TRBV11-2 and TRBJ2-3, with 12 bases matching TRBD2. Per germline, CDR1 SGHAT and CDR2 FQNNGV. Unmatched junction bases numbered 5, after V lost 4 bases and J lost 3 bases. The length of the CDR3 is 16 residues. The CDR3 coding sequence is TGTGCCAGCAGCTCGGAACTAGCGGGGGGAACAGATACGCAGTATTTT. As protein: CASSSELAGGTDTQYF.

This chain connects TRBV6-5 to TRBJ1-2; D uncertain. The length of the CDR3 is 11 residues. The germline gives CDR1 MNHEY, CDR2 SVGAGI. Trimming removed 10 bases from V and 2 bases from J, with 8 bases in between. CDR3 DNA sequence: TGTGCCACGGCACAGAACTATGGCTACACCTTC. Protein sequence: CATAQNYGYTF.

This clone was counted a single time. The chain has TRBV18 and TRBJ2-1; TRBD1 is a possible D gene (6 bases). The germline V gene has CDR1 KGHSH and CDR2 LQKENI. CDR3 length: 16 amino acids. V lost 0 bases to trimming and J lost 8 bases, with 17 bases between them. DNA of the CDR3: TGTGCCAGCTCACCACCCCCGGACAGTGTACGGCATGAGCAGTTCTTC. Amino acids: CASSPPPDSVRHEQFF.

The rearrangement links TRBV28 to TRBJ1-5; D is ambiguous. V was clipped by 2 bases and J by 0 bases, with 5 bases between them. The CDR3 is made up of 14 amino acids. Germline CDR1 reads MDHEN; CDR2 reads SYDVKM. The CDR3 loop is CASSLTGSNQPQHF. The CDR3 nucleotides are TGTGCCAGCAGTTTAACGGGTAGCAATCAGCCCCAGCATTTT.

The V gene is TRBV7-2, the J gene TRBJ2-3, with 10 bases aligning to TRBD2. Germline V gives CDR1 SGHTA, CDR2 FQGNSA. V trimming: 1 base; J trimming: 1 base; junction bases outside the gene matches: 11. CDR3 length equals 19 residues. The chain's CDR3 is CASSLGFPPGLAGTDTQYF. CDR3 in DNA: TGTGCCAGCAGCTTAGGTTTCCCCCCCGGACTAGCGGGCACAGATACGCAGTATTTT.

The CDR3 loop reads CASSKYLGQGSQPQHF. CDR3 in DNA: TGTGCCAGCAGCAAATACCTCGGACAGGGAAGTCAGCCCCAGCATTTT. The V and J genes are TRBV21-1 and TRBJ1-5; no DNA check was done on the table's D call, TRBD1. TRBV21-1 is an annotated pseudogene. This CDR3 region has 16 residues.

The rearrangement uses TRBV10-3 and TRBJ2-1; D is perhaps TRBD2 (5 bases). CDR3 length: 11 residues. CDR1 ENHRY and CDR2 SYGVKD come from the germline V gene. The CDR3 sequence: CPPITGSEQFF. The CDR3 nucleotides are TGTCCTCCGATCACGGGGAGTGAGCAGTTCTTC.

The CDR3 nucleotides are TGTGCCAGCAGCAAACGTCGGGAGGGCAGAACCAACACCGGGGAGCTGTTTTTT. It encodes CASSKRREGRTNTGELFF. This chain uses TRBV7-8 with TRBJ2-2; TRBD2 agrees at 8 bases. Germline V lookup: CDR1 SGHVS, CDR2 FQNEAQ. The CDR3 covers 18 residues. V was clipped by 5 bases and J by 2 bases; unmatched bases: 13.

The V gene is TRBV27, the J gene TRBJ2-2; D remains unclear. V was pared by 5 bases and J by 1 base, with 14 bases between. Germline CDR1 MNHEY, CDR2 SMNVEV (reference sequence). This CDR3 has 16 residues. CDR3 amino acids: CASSHPVRMNTGELFF. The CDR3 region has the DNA TGTGCCAGCAGTCACCCCGTGCGGATGAACACCGGGGAGCTGTTTTTT.

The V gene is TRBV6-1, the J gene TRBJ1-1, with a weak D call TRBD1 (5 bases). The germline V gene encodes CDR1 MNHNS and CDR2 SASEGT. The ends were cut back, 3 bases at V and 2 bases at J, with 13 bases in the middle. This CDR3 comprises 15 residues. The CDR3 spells CASSEMTVLNTEAFF. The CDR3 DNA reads TGTGCCAGCAGTGAGATGACAGTTTTAAACACTGAAGCTTTCTTT.

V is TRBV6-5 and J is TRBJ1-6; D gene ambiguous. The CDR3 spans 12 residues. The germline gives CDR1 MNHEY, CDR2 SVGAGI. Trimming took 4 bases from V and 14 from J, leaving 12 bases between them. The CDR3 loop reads CASSSLGVSLHF. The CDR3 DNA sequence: TGTGCCAGCAGTTCCCTGGGAGTCTCCCTCCACTTT.

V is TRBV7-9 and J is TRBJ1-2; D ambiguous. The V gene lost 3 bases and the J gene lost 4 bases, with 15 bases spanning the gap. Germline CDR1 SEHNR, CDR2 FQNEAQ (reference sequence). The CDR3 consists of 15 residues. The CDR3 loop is CASSFPGRAGYGYTF. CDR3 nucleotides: TGTGCCAGCAGCTTCCCCGGCCGTGCGGGCTATGGCTACACCTTC.